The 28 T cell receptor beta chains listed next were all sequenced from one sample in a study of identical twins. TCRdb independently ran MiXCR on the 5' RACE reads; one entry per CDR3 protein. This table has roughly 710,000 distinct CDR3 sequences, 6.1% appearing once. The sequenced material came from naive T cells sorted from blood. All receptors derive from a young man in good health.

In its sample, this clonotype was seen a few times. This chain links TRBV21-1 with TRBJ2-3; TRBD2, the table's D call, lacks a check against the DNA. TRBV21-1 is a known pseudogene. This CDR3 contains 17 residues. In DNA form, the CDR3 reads TGTGCCAGCAGCAAAGAAGCGGGACTCCGGGCCACAGATACGCAGTATTTT. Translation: CASSKEAGLRATDTQYF.

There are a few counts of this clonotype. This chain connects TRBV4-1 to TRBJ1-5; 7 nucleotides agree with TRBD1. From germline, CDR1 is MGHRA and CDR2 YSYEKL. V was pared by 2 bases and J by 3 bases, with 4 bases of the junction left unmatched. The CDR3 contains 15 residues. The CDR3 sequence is CASSQQQGSNQPQHF. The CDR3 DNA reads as TGCGCCAGCAGCCAACAACAGGGGTCCAATCAGCCCCAGCATTTT.

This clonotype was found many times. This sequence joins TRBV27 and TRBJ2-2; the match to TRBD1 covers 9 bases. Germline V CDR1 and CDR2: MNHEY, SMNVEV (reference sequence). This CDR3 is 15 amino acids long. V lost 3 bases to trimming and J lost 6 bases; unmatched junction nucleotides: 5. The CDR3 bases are TGTGCCAGCAGTTTTGGGACAGGGTATCCCGGGGAGCTGTTTTTT. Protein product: CASSFGTGYPGELFF.

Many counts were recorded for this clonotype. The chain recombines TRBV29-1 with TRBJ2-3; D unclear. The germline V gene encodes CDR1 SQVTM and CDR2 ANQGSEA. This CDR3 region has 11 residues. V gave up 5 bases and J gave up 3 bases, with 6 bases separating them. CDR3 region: CSVSKTDTQYF. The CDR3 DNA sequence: TGCAGCGTTTCCAAGACAGATACGCAGTATTTT.

CDR3 residues: CASSPPAGIYEQYF. The DNA for the CDR3 is TGTGCCAGCTCACCACCGGCGGGAATCTACGAGCAGTACTTC. V usage is TRBV18 and J usage is TRBJ2-7, with D possibly matching TRBD2 (6 bases). Germline-derived CDR1 and CDR2 are KGHSH and LQKENI. Trimming took off 0 bases at V and 3 bases at J, with 9 bases between the two ends. The CDR3 has 14 amino acids.

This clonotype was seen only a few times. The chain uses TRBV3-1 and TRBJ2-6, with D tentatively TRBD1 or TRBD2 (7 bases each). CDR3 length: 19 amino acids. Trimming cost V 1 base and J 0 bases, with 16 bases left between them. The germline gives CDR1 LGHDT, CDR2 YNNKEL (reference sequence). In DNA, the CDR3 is TGTGCCAGCAGCCAAGTCTCAGGGGGGGTCATCTCTGGGGCCAACGTCCTGACTTTC. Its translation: CASSQVSGGVISGANVLTF. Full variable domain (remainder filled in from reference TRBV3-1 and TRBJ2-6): DTAVSQTPKYLVTQMGNDKSIKCEQNLGHDTMYWYKQDSKKFLKIMFSYNNKELIINETVPNRFSPKSPDKAHLNLHINSLELGDSAVYFCASSQVSGGVISGANVLTFGAGSRLTVL.

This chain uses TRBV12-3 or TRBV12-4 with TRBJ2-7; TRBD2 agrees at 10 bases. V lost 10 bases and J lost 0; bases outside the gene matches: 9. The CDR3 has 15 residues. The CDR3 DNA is TGTGCCACCGCCGCTAGCGGGGGACCCTCCTACGAGCAGTACTTC. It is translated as CATAASGGPSYEQYF.

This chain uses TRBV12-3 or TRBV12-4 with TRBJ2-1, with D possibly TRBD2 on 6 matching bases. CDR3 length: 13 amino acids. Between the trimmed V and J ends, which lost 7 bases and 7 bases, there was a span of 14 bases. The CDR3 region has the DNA TGTGCCAGCACCTGGGACTTGTTTAATGAGCAGTTCTTC. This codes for CASTWDLFNEQFF.

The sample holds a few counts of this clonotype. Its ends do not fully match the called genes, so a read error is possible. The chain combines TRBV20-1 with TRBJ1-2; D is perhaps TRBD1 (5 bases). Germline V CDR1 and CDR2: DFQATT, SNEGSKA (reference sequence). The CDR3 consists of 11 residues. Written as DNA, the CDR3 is TGCAGTGCTGGGGCCGGGGGTCCGAATGACTTC. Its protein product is CSAGAGGPNDF.

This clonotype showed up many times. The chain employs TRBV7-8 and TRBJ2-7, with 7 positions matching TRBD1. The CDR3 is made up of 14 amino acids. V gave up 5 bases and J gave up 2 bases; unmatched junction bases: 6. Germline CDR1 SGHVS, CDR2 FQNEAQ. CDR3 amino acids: CASSPGTVAYEQYV. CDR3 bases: TGTGCCAGCAGCCCAGGGACAGTAGCCTACGAGCAGTACGTC.

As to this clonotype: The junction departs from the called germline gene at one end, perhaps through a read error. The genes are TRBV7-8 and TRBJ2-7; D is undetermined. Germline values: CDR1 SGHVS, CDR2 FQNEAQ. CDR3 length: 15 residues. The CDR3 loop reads CVSSRRAASSYEQYF. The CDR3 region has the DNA TGTGTCAGCAGCCGCCGGGCAGCTAGCTCCTACGAGCAGTACTTC.

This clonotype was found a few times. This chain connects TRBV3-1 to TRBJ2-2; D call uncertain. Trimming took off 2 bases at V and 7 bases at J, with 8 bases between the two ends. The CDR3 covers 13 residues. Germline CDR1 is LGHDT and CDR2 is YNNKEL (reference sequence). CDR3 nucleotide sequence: TGTGCCAGCAGCCAAAGATACAGCGGGGAGCTGTTTTTT. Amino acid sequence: CASSQRYSGELFF.

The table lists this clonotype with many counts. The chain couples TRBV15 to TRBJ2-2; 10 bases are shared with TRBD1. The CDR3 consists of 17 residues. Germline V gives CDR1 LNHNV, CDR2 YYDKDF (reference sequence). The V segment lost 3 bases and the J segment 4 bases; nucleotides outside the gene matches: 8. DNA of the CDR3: TGTGCCACCAGCAGGCCCCGACAGGGGGCTACCACCGGGGAGCTGTTTTTT. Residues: CATSRPRQGATTGELFF. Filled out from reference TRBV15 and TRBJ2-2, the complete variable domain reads DAMVIQNPRYQVTQFGKPVTLSCSQTLNHNVMYWYQQKSSQAPKLLFHYYDKDFNNEADTPDNFQSRRPNTSFCFLDIRSPGLGDTAMYLCATSRPRQGATTGELFFGEGSRLTVL.

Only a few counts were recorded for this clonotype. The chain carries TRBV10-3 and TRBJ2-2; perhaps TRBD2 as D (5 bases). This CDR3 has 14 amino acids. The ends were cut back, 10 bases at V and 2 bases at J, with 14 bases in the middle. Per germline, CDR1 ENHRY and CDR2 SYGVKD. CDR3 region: CATSGRDNTGELFF. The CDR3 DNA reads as TGTGCCACCTCCGGACGGGATAACACCGGGGAGCTGTTTTTT.

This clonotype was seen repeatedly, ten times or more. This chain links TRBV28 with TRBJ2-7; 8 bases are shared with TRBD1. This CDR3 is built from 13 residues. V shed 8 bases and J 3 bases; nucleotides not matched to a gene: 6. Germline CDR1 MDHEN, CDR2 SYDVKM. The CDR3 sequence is CASGIQGDYEQYF. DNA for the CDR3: TGTGCCAGCGGAATACAGGGGGACTACGAGCAGTACTTC.

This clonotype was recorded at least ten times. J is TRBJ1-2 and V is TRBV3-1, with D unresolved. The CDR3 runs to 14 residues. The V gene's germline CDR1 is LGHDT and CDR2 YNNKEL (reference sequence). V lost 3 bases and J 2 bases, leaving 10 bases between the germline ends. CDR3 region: CASSQPGKNYGYTF. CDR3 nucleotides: TGTGCCAGCAGCCAGCCCGGGAAGAACTATGGCTACACCTTC.

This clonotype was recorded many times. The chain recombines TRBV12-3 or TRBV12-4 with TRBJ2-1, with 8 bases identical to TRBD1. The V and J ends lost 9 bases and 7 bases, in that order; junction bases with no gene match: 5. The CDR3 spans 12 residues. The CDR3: CASSRGQNEQFF. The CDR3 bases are TGTGCCAGTTCCAGGGGGCAAAATGAGCAGTTCTTC.

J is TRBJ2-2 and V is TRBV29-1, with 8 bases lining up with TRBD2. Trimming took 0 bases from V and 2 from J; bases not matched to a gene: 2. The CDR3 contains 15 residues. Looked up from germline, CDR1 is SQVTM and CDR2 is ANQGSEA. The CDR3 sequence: CSVEDGRGNTGELFF. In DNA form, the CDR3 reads TGCAGCGTTGAAGACGGGAGGGGAAACACCGGGGAGCTGTTTTTT.

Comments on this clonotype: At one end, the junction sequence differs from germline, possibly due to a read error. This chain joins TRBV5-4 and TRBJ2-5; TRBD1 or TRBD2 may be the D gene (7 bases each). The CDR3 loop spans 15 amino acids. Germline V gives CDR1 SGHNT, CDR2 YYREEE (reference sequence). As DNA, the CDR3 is TGTGCCAGCAGACCCGGACAGGCGGGAGTGGAGACCCAGAACTTC. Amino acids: CASRPGQAGVETQNF.

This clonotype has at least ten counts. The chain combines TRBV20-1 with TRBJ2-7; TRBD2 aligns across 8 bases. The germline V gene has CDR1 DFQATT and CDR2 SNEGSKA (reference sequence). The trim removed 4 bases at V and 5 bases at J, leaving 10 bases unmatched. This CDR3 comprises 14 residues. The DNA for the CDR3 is TGCAGTGCTACGGAGGGGACTAGTAGCGACGAGCAGTACTTC. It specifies CSATEGTSSDEQYF.

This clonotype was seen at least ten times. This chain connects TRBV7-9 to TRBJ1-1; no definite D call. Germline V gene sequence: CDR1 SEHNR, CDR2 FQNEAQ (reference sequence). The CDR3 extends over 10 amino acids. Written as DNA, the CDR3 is TGTGTCGTTTTGGACACTGAAGCTTTCTTT. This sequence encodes CVVLDTEAFF.

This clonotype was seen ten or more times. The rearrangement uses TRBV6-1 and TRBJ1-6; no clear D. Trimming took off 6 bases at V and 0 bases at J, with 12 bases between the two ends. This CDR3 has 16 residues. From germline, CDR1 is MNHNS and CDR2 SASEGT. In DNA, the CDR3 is TGTGCCAGCAGGCCCTTCCGAAGCTCCTATAATTCACCCCTCCACTTT. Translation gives CASRPFRSSYNSPLHF.

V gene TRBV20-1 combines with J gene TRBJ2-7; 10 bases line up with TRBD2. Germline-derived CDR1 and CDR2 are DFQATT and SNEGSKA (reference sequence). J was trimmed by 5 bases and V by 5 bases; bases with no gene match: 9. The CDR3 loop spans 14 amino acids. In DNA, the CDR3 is TGCAGTGCTCCCCGGCTAGCGGGAGAACACGAGCAGTACTTC. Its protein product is CSAPRLAGEHEQYF.

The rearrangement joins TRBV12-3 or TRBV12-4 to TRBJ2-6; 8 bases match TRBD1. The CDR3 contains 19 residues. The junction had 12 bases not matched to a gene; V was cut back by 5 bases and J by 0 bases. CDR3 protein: CASSPGPGQESSGANVLTF. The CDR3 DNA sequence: TGTGCCAGCAGTCCCGGACCGGGACAGGAGAGCTCTGGGGCCAACGTCCTGACTTTC.

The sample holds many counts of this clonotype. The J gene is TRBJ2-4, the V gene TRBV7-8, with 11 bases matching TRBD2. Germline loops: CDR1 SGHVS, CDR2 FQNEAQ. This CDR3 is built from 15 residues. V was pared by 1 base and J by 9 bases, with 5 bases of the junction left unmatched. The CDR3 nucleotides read TGTGCCAGCAGCTTAGATCTAGCGGGAGGTCTCATTCAGTACTTC. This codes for CASSLDLAGGLIQYF.

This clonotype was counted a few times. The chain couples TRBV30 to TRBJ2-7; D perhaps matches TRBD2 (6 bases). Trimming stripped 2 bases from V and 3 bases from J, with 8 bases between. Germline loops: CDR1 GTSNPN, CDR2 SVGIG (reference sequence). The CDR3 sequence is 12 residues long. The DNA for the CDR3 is TGTGCCTGGAGTCATAGCGGCTACGAGCAGTACGTC. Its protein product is CAWSHSGYEQYV.

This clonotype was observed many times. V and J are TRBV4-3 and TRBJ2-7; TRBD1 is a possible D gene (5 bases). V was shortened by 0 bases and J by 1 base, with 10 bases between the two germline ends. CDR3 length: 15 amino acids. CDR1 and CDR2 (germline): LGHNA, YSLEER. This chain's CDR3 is CASSQEVRESYEQYF. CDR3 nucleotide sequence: TGCGCCAGCAGCCAAGAAGTCAGGGAATCCTACGAGCAGTACTTC.

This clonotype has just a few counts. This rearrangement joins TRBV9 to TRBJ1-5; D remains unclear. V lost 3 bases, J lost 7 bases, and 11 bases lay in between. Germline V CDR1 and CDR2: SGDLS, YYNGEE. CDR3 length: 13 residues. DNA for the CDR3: TGTGCCAGCAGCGCCGGCCCCATCCAGCCCCAGCATTTT. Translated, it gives CASSAGPIQPQHF.